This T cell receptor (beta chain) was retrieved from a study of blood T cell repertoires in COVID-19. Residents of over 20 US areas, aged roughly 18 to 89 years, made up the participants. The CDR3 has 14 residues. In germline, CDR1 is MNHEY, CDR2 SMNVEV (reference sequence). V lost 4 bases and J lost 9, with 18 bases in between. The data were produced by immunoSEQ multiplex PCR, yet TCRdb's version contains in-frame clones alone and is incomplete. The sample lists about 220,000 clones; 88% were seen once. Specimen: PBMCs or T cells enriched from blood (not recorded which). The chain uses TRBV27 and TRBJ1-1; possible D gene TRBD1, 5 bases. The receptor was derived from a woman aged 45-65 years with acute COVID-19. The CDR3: CASSWGPEQPQAFF. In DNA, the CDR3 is TGTGCCAGCAGTTGGGGCCCAGAGCAACCCCAAGCTTTCTTT.